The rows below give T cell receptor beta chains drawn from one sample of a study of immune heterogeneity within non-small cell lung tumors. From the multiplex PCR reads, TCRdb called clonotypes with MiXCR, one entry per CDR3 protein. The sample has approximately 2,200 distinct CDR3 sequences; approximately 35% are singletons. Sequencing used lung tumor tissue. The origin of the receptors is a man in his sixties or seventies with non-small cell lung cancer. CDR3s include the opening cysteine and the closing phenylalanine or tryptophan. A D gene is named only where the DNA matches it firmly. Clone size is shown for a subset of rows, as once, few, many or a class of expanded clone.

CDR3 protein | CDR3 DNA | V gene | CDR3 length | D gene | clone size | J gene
CASSFQQASYEQYF | TGTGCCAGCAGCTTCCAACAGGCCTCCTACGAGCAGTACTTC | TRBV7-2 | 14 | - | few | TRBJ2-7
CASSISPVTDTQYF | TGTGCCAGTAGTATTTCCCCCGTTACAGATACGCAGTATTTT | TRBV19 | 14 | - | - | TRBJ2-3
CASSTPSGANVLTF | TGTGCCAGCAGCACCCCTTCTGGGGCCAACGTCCTGACTTTC | TRBV7-2 | 14 | - | few | TRBJ2-6
CATSRDTRYEQYF | TGTGCCACCAGCAGAGACACGAGGTACGAGCAGTACTTC | TRBV15 | 13 | - | few | TRBJ2-7
CASRERGTDTQYF | TGTGCCAGTCGGGAGAGGGGCACAGATACGCAGTATTTT | TRBV19 | 13 | - | few | TRBJ2-3
CASSLAGALTYEQYF | TGCGCCAGCAGCTTAGCGGGAGCCCTAACCTACGAGCAGTACTTC | TRBV5-1 | 15 | TRBD2 | medium-sized | TRBJ2-7
CASRVSQGAPWNEQFF | TGTGCCAGCAGGGTTTCACAGGGGGCCCCCTGGAATGAGCAGTTCTTC | TRBV6-2/TRBV6-3 | 16 | TRBD1 | - | TRBJ2-1
CASGLVNRSEKLTDTQYF | TGTGCTAGTGGTTTGGTAAATAGGAGTGAAAAACTCACAGATACGCAGTATTTT | TRBV12-5 | 18 | - | few | TRBJ2-3
CASSSRTPPYKQYF | TGTGCCAGCAGCAGCAGGACGCCTCCCTACAAGCAGTACTTC | TRBV6-2/TRBV6-3 | 14 | - | - | TRBJ2-7
CASSPGRIFEAFF | TGTGCCAGTAGTCCGGGCCGTATTTTTGAAGCTTTCTTT | TRBV19 | 13 | - | - | TRBJ1-1
CSASDYTRQYF | TGCAGTGCTAGTGACTACACAAGGCAGTATTTT | TRBV20-1 | 11 | - | - | TRBJ2-3
CASSPPGLQETQYF | TGTGCCAGTAGTCCCCCGGGACTACAAGAGACCCAGTACTTC | TRBV19 | 14 | TRBD2 | - | TRBJ2-5
CASSLSYQETQYF | TGTGCCAGCAGCTTATCGTACCAAGAGACCCAGTACTTC | TRBV13 | 13 | - | - | TRBJ2-5
CASSLDGGGGDTQYF | TGTGCCAGCAGCTTAGACGGGGGGGGCGGAGATACGCAGTATTTT | TRBV7-9 | 15 | TRBD2 | medium-sized | TRBJ2-3
CASSEARARDPGAFF | TGTGCCAGCAGTGAAGCGCGGGCCCGGGACCCGGGTGCTTTCTTT | TRBV6-1 | 15 | - | - | TRBJ1-1
CSATGGDQPQHF | TGCAGTGCAACCGGTGGGGATCAGCCCCAGCATTTT | TRBV20-1 | 12 | - | - | TRBJ1-5
CASSLTGVYEQFF | TGTGCCAGCAGCTTAACCGGAGTGTATGAGCAGTTCTTC | TRBV11-2 | 13 | - | few | TRBJ2-1
CASSSGSPADTQYF | TGTGCCAGCAGCTCCGGGAGCCCCGCAGATACGCAGTATTTT | TRBV11-3 | 14 | - | - | TRBJ2-3
CASSQTAYEQYF | TGCGCCAGCAGCCAGACAGCCTACGAGCAGTACTTC | TRBV5-1 | 12 | - | - | TRBJ2-7
CASSLTGDGNTEAFF | TGTGCCAGCAGCTTGACTGGTGACGGGAACACTGAAGCTTTCTTT | TRBV5-4 | 15 | - | - | TRBJ1-1
CASSSDRPLRDTGGPVWETQYF | TGTGCCAGCAGCTCCGACCGACCACTCCGGGACACCGGAGGGCCCGTATGGGAGACCCAGTACTTC | TRBV7-9 | 22 | - | - | TRBJ2-5
CASSAQGVLTF | TGCGCCAGCAGCGCCCAGGGCGTCCTGACTTTC | TRBV5-1 | 11 | - | few | TRBJ2-6
CASSPVPKNSPLHF | TGTGCCAGCTCACCTGTACCGAAAAATTCACCCCTCCACTTT | TRBV18 | 14 | - | medium-sized | TRBJ1-6
CASSLEGNTNEKLFF | TGCGCCAGCAGCTTGGAGGGGAACACTAATGAAAAACTGTTTTTT | TRBV5-1 | 15 | - | - | TRBJ1-4
CARTGGSGNTIYF | TGTGCCCGTACAGGGGGCTCTGGAAACACCATATATTTT | TRBV30 | 13 | TRBD1 | - | TRBJ1-3
CASRGGVRQSSYNEQFF | TGTGCCAGCAGGGGGGGGGTGCGCCAGAGCTCCTACAATGAGCAGTTCTTC | TRBV6-1 | 17 | TRBD2 | large | TRBJ2-1
CASSPRQGFGQPQHF | TGTGCCAGCTCACCACGTCAGGGGTTCGGGCAGCCCCAGCATTTT | TRBV18 | 15 | - | - | TRBJ1-5
CASSLSRGVGELFF | TGCGCCAGCAGCTTATCGAGGGGAGTCGGGGAGCTGTTTTTT | TRBV5-1 | 14 | - | medium-sized | TRBJ2-2
CSARVPSGAYNEQFF | TGCAGTGCTAGAGTCCCTAGCGGGGCCTACAATGAGCAGTTCTTC | TRBV20-1 | 15 | TRBD2 | few | TRBJ2-1
CSARGLAGGSGYGYTF | TGCAGTGCTAGAGGGTTAGCCGGGGGTAGTGGCTATGGCTACACCTTC | TRBV20-1 | 16 | - | - | TRBJ1-2
CASSQDYHQPQHF | TGTGCCAGCAGCCAAGATTACCATCAGCCCCAGCATTTT | TRBV14 | 13 | - | medium-sized | TRBJ1-5
CASSLDSGGPYEQYF | TGCGCCAGCAGCTTGGATTCGGGGGGCCCCTACGAGCAGTACTTC | TRBV5-1 | 15 | - | - | TRBJ2-7
CSARDQAGTGDSPLHF | TGCAGTGCTAGAGATCAGGCCGGGACAGGGGATTCACCCCTCCACTTT | TRBV20-1 | 16 | TRBD1 | - | TRBJ1-6
CSALRGQGGTEAFF | TGCAGTGCTTTACGGGGACAGGGAGGTACTGAAGCTTTCTTT | TRBV20-1 | 14 | TRBD1 | few | TRBJ1-1
CAGSQNLRGKEYNEQFF | TGTGCCGGCAGCCAGAACCTTAGAGGAAAAGAATACAATGAGCAGTTCTTC | TRBV4-2 | 17 | - | - | TRBJ2-1
CASSQLAGGLWGVETQYF | TGTGCCAGCAGCCAACTAGCGGGGGGGCTTTGGGGGGTAGAGACCCAGTACTTC | TRBV3-1 | 18 | TRBD2 | few | TRBJ2-5
CSASFGAGGPAFF | TGCAGTGCTAGCTTTGGAGCGGGAGGGCCGGCGTTCTTC | TRBV20-1 | 13 | TRBD2 | once | TRBJ2-1
CASSLYRETEAFF | TGTGCCAGCAGCTTGTACAGGGAAACTGAAGCTTTCTTT | TRBV11-3 | 13 | - | - | TRBJ1-1
CASSLVGGGTDTQYF | TGCGCCAGCAGCTTGGTAGGGGGGGGCACAGATACGCAGTATTTT | TRBV5-1 | 15 | - | few | TRBJ2-3
CASRFTGSATNEKLFF | TGTGCCAGCAGATTCACAGGGTCAGCAACTAATGAAAAACTGTTTTTT | TRBV27 | 16 | - | large | TRBJ1-4
CASSGLAGQETQYF | TGTGCCAGCAGCGGACTAGCGGGCCAAGAGACCCAGTACTTC | TRBV7-2 | 14 | TRBD2 | - | TRBJ2-5
CASSQQGHTEAFF | TGTGCCAGCAGCCAACAGGGGCACACTGAAGCTTTCTTT | TRBV4-2 | 13 | - | few | TRBJ1-1
CSARGGQVIYEQYF | TGCAGTGCTCGCGGGGGACAAGTCATTTACGAGCAGTACTTC | TRBV20-1 | 14 | - | medium-sized | TRBJ2-7
CASSAGLAGQETQYF | TGTGCCAGCAGCGCGGGACTAGCGGGCCAAGAGACCCAGTACTTC | TRBV9 | 15 | TRBD2 | medium-sized | TRBJ2-5
CASSPRWGAWIGSAKQTQYF | TGTGCCAGCAGTCCAAGATGGGGTGCCTGGATTGGGAGCGCTAAACAAACCCAGTACTTC | TRBV28 | 20 | - | - | TRBJ2-5
CASSISGEITVTQYF | TGTGCCAGTAGTATCTCGGGGGAGATTACAGTTACGCAGTATTTT | TRBV19 | 15 | - | - | TRBJ2-3
CSASPTHFGIIYEQYF | TGCAGTGCTAGCCCCACACACTTCGGGATTATCTACGAGCAGTACTTC | TRBV20-1 | 16 | - | large | TRBJ2-7
CASSQERRNTIYF | TGTGCCAGCAGCCAAGAGCGGCGAAACACCATATATTTT | TRBV14 | 13 | - | - | TRBJ1-3
CGSSLGTGGGYEQYF | TGTGGCAGCAGCTTAGGGACAGGGGGCGGGTACGAGCAGTACTTC | TRBV7-2 | 15 | TRBD1 | - | TRBJ2-7
CASSVAGNEQFF | TGTGCCAGCAGTGTCGCGGGGAATGAGCAGTTCTTC | TRBV27 | 12 | - | - | TRBJ2-1
CASSLAPGNTEAFF | TGTGCCAGCAGTTTGGCGCCAGGGAACACTGAAGCTTTCTTT | TRBV7-9 | 14 | - | - | TRBJ1-1
CASSLQGAGSEQYF | TGTGCCAGCAGCTTACAGGGGGCGGGGAGCGAGCAGTACTTC | TRBV11-2 | 14 | TRBD1 | medium-sized | TRBJ2-7
CASSILLGIFTGELFF | TGTGCCAGTAGTATCTTATTAGGGATTTTCACCGGGGAGCTGTTTTTT | TRBV19 | 16 | - | few | TRBJ2-2
CASSDWTGRNSPLHF | TGTGCCAGCAGTGACTGGACAGGACGAAATTCACCCCTCCACTTT | TRBV27 | 15 | TRBD1 | once | TRBJ1-6